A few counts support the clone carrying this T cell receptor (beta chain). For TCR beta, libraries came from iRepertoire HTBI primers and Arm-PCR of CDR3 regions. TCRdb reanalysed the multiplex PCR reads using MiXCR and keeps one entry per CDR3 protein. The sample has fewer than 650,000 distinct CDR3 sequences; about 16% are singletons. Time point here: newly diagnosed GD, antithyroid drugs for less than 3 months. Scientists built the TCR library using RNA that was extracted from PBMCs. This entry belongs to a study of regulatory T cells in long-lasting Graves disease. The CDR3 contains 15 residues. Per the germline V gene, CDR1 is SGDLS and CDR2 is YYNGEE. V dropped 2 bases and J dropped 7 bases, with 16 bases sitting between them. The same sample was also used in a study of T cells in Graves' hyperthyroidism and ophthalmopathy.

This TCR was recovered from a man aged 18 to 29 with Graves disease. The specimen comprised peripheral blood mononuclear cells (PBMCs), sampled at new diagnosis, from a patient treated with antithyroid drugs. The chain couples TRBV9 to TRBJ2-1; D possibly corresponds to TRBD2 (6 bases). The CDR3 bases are TGTGCCAGCAGCGTGGAGGGGAACCCGATAAATGAGCAGTTCTTC. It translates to CASSVEGNPINEQFF.